Listed below are T cell receptor beta chains from one sample, sequenced in a study of OX40 agonist ivuxolimab in advanced cancers. The protocol was immunoSEQ multiplex PCR, while the TCRdb copy is restricted to in-frame clones and leaves out a portion. The sample has tens of thousands of clones, around 80% seen once. The sample in question was CD4+ or CD8+ T cells sorted from blood, obtained in a trial of the OX40 agonist ivuxolimab. The receptors here all came from an adult with an advanced solid tumor such as melanoma, head and neck, liver or kidney cancer. CDR3s include the opening cysteine and the closing phenylalanine or tryptophan. The D gene is left open where the match is weak. Size tells how often a clone was seen (once, few, many) or the class of an expanded clone, and some rows leave it out.

j_call d_call v_call clone_size cdr3_aa cdr3_nt
TRBJ2-2 - TRBV15 once CATSRAAGELFF TGTGCCACCAGCCGGGCGGCCGGGGAGCTGTTTTTT
TRBJ2-3 TRBD2 TRBV5-1 - CASSLVRQTGGPLTDTQYF TGCGCCAGCAGCTTGGTAAGACAAACGGGAGGGCCCCTCACAGATACGCAGTATTTT
TRBJ1-5 TRBD1 TRBV27 - CASSSDRTGQPQHF TGTGCCAGCAGTTCGGACCGGACAGGACAGCCCCAGCATTTT
TRBJ1-2 TRBD1 TRBV6-5 - CATNRGQGGYGYTF TGTGCCACCAACAGGGGGCAGGGCGGATATGGCTACACCTTC
TRBJ2-3 - TRBV27 - CASSLRDTQYF TGTGCCAGCAGTCTTAGAGATACGCAGTATTTT
TRBJ1-5 - TRBV2 - CASSGGNQPQHF TGTGCCAGCAGTGGGGGCAATCAGCCCCAGCATTTT
TRBJ1-2 - TRBV7-9 - CASSPSKPGAGYTF TGTGCCAGCAGCCCCAGCAAGCCGGGGGCGGGCTACACCTTC
TRBJ1-1 TRBD1 TRBV10-3 - CAISEQGVNTEAFF TGTGCCATCAGTGAGCAGGGGGTGAACACTGAAGCTTTCTTT
TRBJ1-5 - TRBV6-4 - CASSLEPGNQPQHF TGTGCCAGCAGTCTGGAGCCGGGCAATCAGCCCCAGCATTTT
TRBJ1-1 TRBD1 TRBV6-5 - CASSPDRVRAFF TGTGCCAGCAGTCCGGACAGGGTAAGGGCTTTCTTT
TRBJ2-7 - TRBV19 - CASRGQRYEQYF TGTGCCAGTAGGGGTCAGCGCTACGAGCAGTACTTC
TRBJ1-3 TRBD1 TRBV7-9 once CASSLEGGTGNTIYF TGTGCCAGCAGCTTAGAAGGGGGCACGGGGAACACCATATATTTT